These T cell receptor beta chains were read from a single sample in a study of low-dose radiotherapy and immunotherapy resistance in tumors. TCRdb re-analysed the reads in MiXCR, keeping a single row per CDR3 protein. The table shows tens of thousands of distinct CDR3 sequences, with about a sixth occurring only once. The sample was PBMCs, taken before treatment. Receptors originate from a male donor with prostate cancer. The CDR3 runs from the conserved cysteine through the conserved F or W. D genes are given only for firm matches. Not every row has a clone size; where given, it reads once, few, many or a size class.

v_call	j_call	d_call	clone_size	cdr3_nt	cdr3_aa
TRBV29-1	TRBJ1-1	-	many	TGCAGCGGGGAGTGGACGGTGAACACTGAAGCTTTCTTT	CSGEWTVNTEAFF
TRBV5-1	TRBJ2-2	TRBD2	many	TGCGCCAGCAGCTTGGTGGGGACTACCGACACCGGGGAGCTGTTTTTT	CASSLVGTTDTGELFF
TRBV13	TRBJ1-6	TRBD1	many	TGTGCCAGCAGCATAGACAGGGGAAGAAATTCACCCCTCCACTTT	CASSIDRGRNSPLHF
TRBV9	TRBJ2-7	TRBD2	many	TGTGCCAGCAGCCCCGGCGGGGGGATATCCTACGAGCAGTACTTC	CASSPGGGISYEQYF
TRBV29-1	TRBJ2-5	-	-	TGCAGCGTTGAACCCAGCGAGAAACAAGAGACCCAGTACTTC	CSVEPSEKQETQYF
TRBV19	TRBJ2-1	TRBD1	-	TGTGCCAGTAGTATAACCGGGACAGGGAGTAGGCATGAGCAGTTCTTC	CASSITGTGSRHEQFF
TRBV27	TRBJ1-4	-	many	TGTGCCAGCACCTTTGCCGGGAGGGGGTATGATGAAAAACTGTTTTTT	CASTFAGRGYDEKLFF
TRBV5-1	TRBJ2-2	-	many	TGCGCCAGCAGCACGGGTCGGGGGGCCACTATGAACACCGGGGAGCTGTTTTTT	CASSTGRGATMNTGELFF
TRBV5-1	TRBJ2-7	-	many	TGCGCCAGCAGTAACAGACAGTGGGGGGTTTACGAGCAGTACTTC	CASSNRQWGVYEQYF
TRBV13	TRBJ2-1	-	-	TGTGCCAGCCGGAGTGCGTATGAGCAGTTCTTC	CASRSAYEQFF
TRBV5-4	TRBJ2-7	-	many	TGTGCCAGCAGCTCGAACCCGACAGACTACGAGCAGTACTTC	CASSSNPTDYEQYF
TRBV11-2	TRBJ2-7	TRBD2	many	TGTGCCAGCAGCCAAGGCCGGGGGGGCTACGAGCAGTACTTC	CASSQGRGGYEQYF
TRBV20-1	TRBJ2-1	TRBD1	-	TGCAGTGCTAGAAGGGACAGGGGTTGGAATGAGCAGTTCTTC	CSARRDRGWNEQFF
TRBV5-5	TRBJ2-5	-	many	TGTGCCAGCAGCATAGATGAAGAGACCCAGTACTTC	CASSIDEETQYF
TRBV20-1	TRBJ2-7	TRBD2	many	TGCAGTGCTAGAGGGACTAGCGTGGGCTACGAGCAGTACTTC	CSARGTSVGYEQYF
TRBV11-2	TRBJ2-3	-	many	TGTGCCAGCAGCTTACGTCGGCGGGGGCGGGCAGATACGCAGTATTTT	CASSLRRRGRADTQYF
TRBV12-3/TRBV12-4	TRBJ1-1	-	many	TGTGCCAGCAGTCTAGCCGACAGAGACACTGAAGCTTTCTTT	CASSLADRDTEAFF
TRBV6-6	TRBJ1-5	-	many	TGTGCCAGCAGTTACGGAAACAGGGCTGCTAATCAGCCCCAGCATTTT	CASSYGNRAANQPQHF
TRBV27	TRBJ2-7	-	-	TGTGCCAGCAGTTTCGGGGCCCGCTACGAGCAGTACTTC	CASSFGARYEQYF
TRBV29-1	TRBJ1-2	TRBD1	many	TGCAGCGTAGAGTCCGGGACAGCATATGGCTACACCTTC	CSVESGTAYGYTF
TRBV7-2	TRBJ2-7	-	many	TGTGCCAGCAGCTTAGTGGGGGGCGGGGACCCGGGTGACGAGCAGTACTTC	CASSLVGGGDPGDEQYF
TRBV20-1	TRBJ2-2	-	-	TGCAGTGCTTCCGACATAGGGGGCACCGGGGAGCTGTTTTTT	CSASDIGGTGELFF
TRBV12-3/TRBV12-4	TRBJ1-3	TRBD1	few	TGTGCCAGCATTCCGGGACAGGGGTTACCCATATATTTT	CASIPGQGLPIYF
TRBV19	TRBJ1-5	TRBD1	many	TGTGCCAGTAGTTCTCGAGACAGGGCGAATCAGCCCCAGCATTTT	CASSSRDRANQPQHF
TRBV18	TRBJ2-7	-	-	TGTGCCAGCTCACCTGGGGCCACCAGCTCCTACGAGCAGTACTTC	CASSPGATSSYEQYF
TRBV6-1	TRBJ2-1	TRBD1	many	TGTGCCGGACAGGAGAGCTCCTACAATGAGCAGTTCTTC	CAGQESSYNEQFF
TRBV7-3	TRBJ2-7	TRBD1	-	TGTGCCAGCAGCTCGAGTGCGACAGGGCCCTACGAGCAGTACTTC	CASSSSATGPYEQYF
TRBV12-3/TRBV12-4	TRBJ1-1	-	many	TGTGCCAGCAGTACCAGGGTAGAGACTGAAGCTTTCTTT	CASSTRVETEAFF
TRBV20-1	TRBJ2-1	-	many	TGCAGTGCTAGAGACCCTCTAGCGAAAAGCTCCTACAATGAGCAGTTCTTC	CSARDPLAKSSYNEQFF
TRBV29-1	TRBJ2-1	TRBD1	many	TGCAGCGTTGCCCCCGGGACAGGGAATGAGCAGTTCTTC	CSVAPGTGNEQFF
TRBV5-1	TRBJ2-5	-	many	TGCGCCAGCAGCCCGGACAGCCAAGAGACCCAGTACTTC	CASSPDSQETQYF
TRBV10-3	TRBJ1-2	-	many	TGTGCCATCAGTGAAGGGGGATTGGGCTACACCTTC	CAISEGGLGYTF
TRBV30	TRBJ1-1	-	many	TGTGCCTGGACGCAACTCGAACTTAGGAACACTGAAGCTTTCTTT	CAWTQLELRNTEAFF
TRBV25-1	TRBJ1-1	-	many	TGTGCCAGCAAGACAAGTAACACTGAAGCTTTCTTT	CASKTSNTEAFF
TRBV11-2	TRBJ2-1	TRBD1	many	TGTGCCAGCAGCCAAGACAGGGTCTCCTGCCTATTC	CASSQDRVSCLF
TRBV10-3	TRBJ2-5	-	many	TGTGCCATCAGTGATGTGGGACATAGGGAGACCCAGTACTTC	CAISDVGHRETQYF